This T cell receptor (beta chain) derives from a study of tumor-infiltrating lymphocytes in primary liver carcinoma. Study context: About 3.65 to 7.13 million productive TCRbeta reads were obtained from the samples, with similar numbers across tissue types.

For each extraction, RNA and DNA were obtained together from about 21-30 mg of unsorted bulk tissue. Patients showed chronic HBV infection and an absence of prior treatment. The proportion of viable tumor cells exceeded 75% in every tumor sample. CDR3 length: 16 residues. Germline V gene data show CDR1 as WSHSY and CDR2 as SAAADI. From around 520 ng of total RNA, TCR beta-specific cDNA was reverse-transcribed using a constant-region primer. Three nested multiplex PCR rounds of slightly modified ARM-PCR generated TCR beta libraries. TRBV1-TRBV30 forward and Cbeta reverse primers drove the first two roughly 10-cycle rounds. One entry per CDR3 protein, called by TCRdb with MiXCR from the multiplex PCR reads. Of 48,000 or so distinct CDR3 sequences in the sample, over 65% are singletons; the top ten hold around 28%. Study observations and caveats: Present in all five tumor regions were only about 7.5-25% of the top clones.

Concerning this clonotype: The antigen is undetermined. One end of the junction does not line up with germline, which may come from a read error.

The source of this sequence is a middle-aged man with primary liver carcinoma and hepatitis B virus infection. The chain recombines TRBV10-2 with TRBJ2-7; 7 positions agree with TRBD2. Sequencing used liver tumor tissue from sampling region 3. Subset indicated: tumor region T3, left-lateral pole. Here the CDR3 reads CASSQVGLAVAYEQYF. DNA for the CDR3: TGTGCCAGCAGCCAAGTGGGGCTAGCGGTTGCCTACGAGCAGTACTTC.